Here is one T cell receptor (beta chain) with its context. The antigen is undetermined. Within the sample, other DNA sequences also encode this same CDR3. The sample comes from a study of T cell responses to AZD1222 COVID-19 vaccine. Overall study: Whether given at about 4 or about 12 weeks, second doses were pooled.

V was trimmed by 1 base and J by 4 bases, leaving 8 bases between them. CDR1 is SGHDN, CDR2 FVKESK, per germline. The CDR3 runs to 13 residues. Here immunoSEQ multiplex PCR was the method, and the copy in TCRdb shows in-frame clones only, minus some. The sample lists some 150,000 clones, less than 90% seen once, with 2.5% to 4% in the top ten. Overall study findings and caveats: Just five or six AZD1222 recipients were seropositive at baseline. Repertoires were obtained only post-peak T cell response. The sample set comprised mostly white British donors with more females, and clonal diversity was possibly underestimated.

V usage is TRBV14 and J usage is TRBJ2-7; no reliable D call. The source is an adult in good health. Here the sequenced sample was peripheral blood, taken on day 0 of AZD1222 vaccination. The CDR3 region has the DNA TGTGCCAGCAGCCAAGTTACCGGGTACGAGCAGTACTTC. Its translation is CASSQVTGYEQYF.